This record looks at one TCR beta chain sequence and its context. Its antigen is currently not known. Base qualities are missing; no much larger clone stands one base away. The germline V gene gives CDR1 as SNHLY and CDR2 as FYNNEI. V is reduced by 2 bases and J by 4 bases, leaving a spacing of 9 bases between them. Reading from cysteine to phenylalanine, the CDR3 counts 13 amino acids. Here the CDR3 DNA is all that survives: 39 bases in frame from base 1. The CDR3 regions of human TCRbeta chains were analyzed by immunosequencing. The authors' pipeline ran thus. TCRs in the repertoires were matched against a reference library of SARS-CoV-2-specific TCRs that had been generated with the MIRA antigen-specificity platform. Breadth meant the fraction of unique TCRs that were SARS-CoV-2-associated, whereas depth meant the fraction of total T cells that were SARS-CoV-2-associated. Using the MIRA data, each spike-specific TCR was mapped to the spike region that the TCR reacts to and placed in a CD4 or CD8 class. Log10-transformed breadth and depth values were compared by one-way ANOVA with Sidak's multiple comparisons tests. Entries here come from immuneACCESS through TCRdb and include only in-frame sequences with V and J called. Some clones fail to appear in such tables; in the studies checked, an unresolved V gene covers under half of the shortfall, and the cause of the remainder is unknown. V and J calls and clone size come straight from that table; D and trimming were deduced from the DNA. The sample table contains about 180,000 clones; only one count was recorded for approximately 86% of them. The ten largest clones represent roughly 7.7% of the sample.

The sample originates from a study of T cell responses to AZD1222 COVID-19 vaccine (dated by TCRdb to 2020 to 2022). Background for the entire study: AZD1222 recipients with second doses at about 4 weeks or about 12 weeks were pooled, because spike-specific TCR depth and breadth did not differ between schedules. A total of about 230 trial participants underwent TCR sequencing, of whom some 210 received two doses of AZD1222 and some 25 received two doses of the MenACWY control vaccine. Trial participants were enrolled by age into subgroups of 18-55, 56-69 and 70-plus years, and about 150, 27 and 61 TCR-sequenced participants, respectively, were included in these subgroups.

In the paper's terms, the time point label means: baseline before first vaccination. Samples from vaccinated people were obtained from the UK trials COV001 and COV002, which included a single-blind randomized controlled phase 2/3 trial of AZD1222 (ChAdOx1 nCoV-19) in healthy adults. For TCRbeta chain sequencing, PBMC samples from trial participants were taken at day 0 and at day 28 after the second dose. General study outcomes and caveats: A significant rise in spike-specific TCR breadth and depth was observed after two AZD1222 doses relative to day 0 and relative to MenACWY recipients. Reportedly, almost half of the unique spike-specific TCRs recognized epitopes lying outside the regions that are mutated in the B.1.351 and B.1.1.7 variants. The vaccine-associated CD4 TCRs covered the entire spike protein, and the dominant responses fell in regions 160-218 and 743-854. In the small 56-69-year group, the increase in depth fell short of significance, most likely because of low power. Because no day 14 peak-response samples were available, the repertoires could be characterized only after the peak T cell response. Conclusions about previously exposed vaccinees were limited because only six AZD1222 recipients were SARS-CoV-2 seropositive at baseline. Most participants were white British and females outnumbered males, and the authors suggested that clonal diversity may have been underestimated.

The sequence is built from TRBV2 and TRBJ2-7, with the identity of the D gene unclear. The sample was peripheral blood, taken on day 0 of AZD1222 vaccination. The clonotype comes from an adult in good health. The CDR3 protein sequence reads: CASSERMAYEQYF. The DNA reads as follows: TGTGCCAGCAGTGAACGAATGGCTTACGAGCAGTACTTC.